This passage covers 24 T cell receptor beta chains from one sample sequenced in a study of cytomegalovirus exposure and HLA in healthy donors. PCR employed 60 Vbeta and 13 Jbeta primers. Assay used: immunoSEQ multiplex PCR; TCRdb lists only in-frame clones, some missing. The table records some 100,000 clones, approximately 72% of them present only once. Source material: PBMCs. Receptor source: a woman aged 70 to 79 in good health and CMV-seropositive.

This chain uses TRBV7-2 with TRBJ2-7; D possibly corresponds to TRBD2 (6 bases). The ends were cut back, 5 bases at V and 1 base at J, with 12 bases in the middle. The CDR3 spans 14 residues. Germline CDR1 SGHTA, CDR2 FQGNSA. The CDR3 is CASSPRLVSYEQYF. Written as DNA, the CDR3 is TGTGCCAGCAGCCCTAGACTAGTTTCCTACGAGCAGTACTTC. The variable domain in full, with the rest retrieved from reference TRBV7-2 and TRBJ2-7, is GAGVSQSPSNKVTEKGKDVELRCDPISGHTALYWYRQSLGQGLEFLIYFQGNSAPDKSGLPSDRFSAERTGGSVSTLTIQRTQQEDSAVYLCASSPRLVSYEQYFGPGTRLTVT.

This clone has a handful of counts. The J gene is TRBJ2-1, the V gene TRBV6-4, with TRBD2 identical over 10 bases. The CDR3 totals 16 residues. CDR1 and CDR2 (germline): MRHNA, SNTAGT. J gave up 9 bases and V 0 bases, and 8 bases lay outside the gene matches. This CDR3 reads CASSDSPLAGRGEQFF. The CDR3 nucleotides are TGTGCCAGCAGTGACTCCCCACTAGCGGGGCGGGGTGAGCAGTTCTTC.

The chain couples TRBV27 to TRBJ2-5; TRBD2 matches at 9 bases. Germline V gene sequence: CDR1 MNHEY, CDR2 SMNVEV (reference sequence). The CDR3 length is 16 residues. The ends lost 3 bases at V and 3 bases at J; junction bases unmatched: 8. The CDR3 DNA reads as TGTGCCAGCAGTTTGCTCGGGACTAGCCGCGAAGAGACCCAGTACTTC. It codes for CASSLLGTSREETQYF.

V usage is TRBV10-2 and J usage is TRBJ1-5; tentative D call: TRBD1 (5 bases). The CDR3 runs to 12 residues. V was shortened by 4 bases and J by 10 bases, with 11 bases between the two germline ends. Germline lookup yields CDR1 WSHSY and CDR2 SAAADI. CDR3: CASSGGLRPQHF. In DNA, the CDR3 is TGCGCCAGCAGTGGGGGACTGCGCCCCCAGCATTTT.

This clone was counted a few times. The chain employs TRBV5-1 and TRBJ1-2; 9 nucleotides agree with TRBD1. This CDR3 contains 13 residues. V gave up 4 bases and J gave up 7 bases; unmatched junction bases: 5. Per germline, CDR1 SGHRS and CDR2 YFSETQ. The CDR3 DNA follows: TGCGCCAGCAGCCTAGGGACAGGGTCTGGCTACACCTTC. Protein sequence: CASSLGTGSGYTF.

The CDR3 loop reads CASSQILVGSYNEQFF. CDR3 nucleotides: TGCGCCAGCAGCCAAATTCTAGTTGGCTCCTACAATGAGCAGTTCTTC. The gene calls are TRBV5-1 and TRBJ2-1; no reliable D call. Germline lookup yields CDR1 SGHRS and CDR2 YFSETQ. V was clipped by 4 bases and J by 0 bases, with 14 bases between them. CDR3 length: 16 residues.

This clone was observed a handful of times. This sequence joins TRBV7-9 and TRBJ2-5, with 8 bases aligning to TRBD2. The trim removed 11 bases at V and 4 bases at J, leaving 6 bases unmatched. CDR1 is SEHNR and CDR2 is FQNEAQ in the germline V gene (reference sequence). The CDR3 length is 12 residues. CDR3: CADGGARETQYF. CDR3 nucleotides: TGTGCCGACGGGGGGGCACGAGAGACCCAGTACTTC.

This clone has more than one count but fewer than ten. V is TRBV7-8 and J is TRBJ2-7; possibly TRBD1 for D (8 bases). The germline V and J ends were trimmed by 2 bases and 4 bases, with 18 bases remaining between them. Germline V gene sequence: CDR1 SGHVS, CDR2 FQNEAQ. CDR3 length equals 16 residues. CDR3 DNA sequence: TGTGCCAGCAGCTTAAGGGGGGGACAGGTCCGGTACGAGCAGTACTTC. It is translated as CASSLRGGQVRYEQYF. Looking up the rest from reference TRBV7-8 and TRBJ2-7 gives the full variable domain: GAGVSQSPRYKVAKRGQDVALRCDPISGHVSLFWYQQALGQGPEFLTYFQNEAQLDKSGLPSDRFFAERPEGSVSTLKIQRTQQEDSAVYLCASSLRGGQVRYEQYFGPGTRLTVT.

This clone was observed a few times. The rearrangement links TRBV10-3 to TRBJ1-1, with D possibly being TRBD1 (6 bases). Per the germline V gene, CDR1 is ENHRY and CDR2 is SYGVKD. CDR3 length: 14 residues. Trimming stripped 6 bases from V and 1 base from J, with 12 bases between. This CDR3 is CAIRETGSNTEAFF. CDR3 nucleotide sequence: TGTGCCATCAGGGAGACAGGCTCGAACACTGAAGCTTTCTTT.

The chain recombines TRBV5-1 with TRBJ1-2; D perhaps matches TRBD1 (6 bases). This CDR3 comprises 14 residues. The germline CDR1 and CDR2 sequences are SGHRS and YFSETQ. With 0 bases removed from V and 7 bases from J, the gap between germline ends came to 13 bases. The DNA for the CDR3 is TGCGCCAGCAGCTTGGCCGGGACAATTGTTGGCTACACCTTC. Protein: CASSLAGTIVGYTF.

J is TRBJ2-3 and V is TRBV4-1; 8 bases map to TRBD1. Trimming at V came to 4 bases and at J to 0 bases, leaving 6 bases not matched to a gene. CDR3 length: 16 amino acids. Germline CDR1 MGHRA, CDR2 YSYEKL. CDR3 in DNA: TGCGCCAGCAGCCGAGGACAGGGACCTAGCACAGATACGCAGTATTTT. Amino acids: CASSRGQGPSTDTQYF.

The chain recombines TRBV5-1 with TRBJ2-7; tentative D call: TRBD1 (5 bases). The CDR3 extends over 15 amino acids. Deletions cut 1 base from V and 5 bases from J, with 16 bases between. Germline V gives CDR1 SGHRS, CDR2 YFSETQ. As DNA, the CDR3 is TGCGCCAGCAGCTTGACTACAGGAGCACTGAACGAGCAGTACTTC. It is translated as CASSLTTGALNEQYF.

V is TRBV10-1 and J is TRBJ1-1, with 10 bases lining up with TRBD1. After removal of 7 bases from V and 3 bases from J, the junction contained 11 bases not matched to a gene. The CDR3 extends over 16 amino acids. Germline CDR1 reads WNHNN; CDR2 reads SYGVQD (reference sequence). In DNA, the CDR3 is TGCGCCAGCACGGTGACAGGGGGCATCGGGGACACTGAAGCTTTCTTT. It specifies CASTVTGGIGDTEAFF.

J is TRBJ2-1 and V is TRBV25-1; 7 nucleotides line up with TRBD2. After removal of 1 base from V and 6 bases from J, the junction contained 3 bases not matched to a gene. In germline, CDR1 is MGHDK, CDR2 SYGVNS. The CDR3 loop spans 14 amino acids. The CDR3 spells CASSELWTSNEQFF. The CDR3 DNA reads as TGTGCCAGCAGTGAATTGTGGACTAGCAATGAGCAGTTCTTC.

The chain is built from TRBV4-3 and TRBJ2-6; D not resolved. The CDR3 loop spans 16 amino acids. Germline V lookup: CDR1 LGHNA, CDR2 YSLEER. With 0 bases removed from V and 3 bases from J, the gap between germline ends came to 9 bases. As DNA, the CDR3 is TGCGCCAGCAGCCAAGATCAGGCTGGTGGGGCCAACGTCCTGACTTTC. Its translation is CASSQDQAGGANVLTF.

The chain employs TRBV5-1 and TRBJ2-2; 9 bases agree with TRBD1. Trimming cost V 4 bases and J 3 bases; bases outside gene matches: 1. Germline assignment: CDR1 SGHRS and CDR2 YFSETQ. This CDR3 is 14 amino acids long. The DNA of the CDR3 is TGCGCCAGCAGCCGGGACAGGGACACCGGGGAGCTGTTTTTT. Amino acid sequence: CASSRDRDTGELFF.

The genes are TRBV29-1 and TRBJ1-4, with D tentatively TRBD1 (6 bases). CDR1 and CDR2 from the germline V gene are SQVTM and ANQGSEA. This CDR3 comprises 14 residues. With 7 bases removed from V and 0 bases from J, the gap between germline ends came to 12 bases. The DNA of the CDR3 is TGCAGCGCCGGGACACCTCCAACTAATGAAAAACTGTTTTTT. This encodes CSAGTPPTNEKLFF.

This clone was seen just once. The V gene is TRBV5-6, the J gene TRBJ2-1; the match to TRBD1 covers 7 bases. The CDR3 totals 17 residues. Germline V gene lookup returns CDR1 SGHDT and CDR2 YYEEEE. Trimming removed 2 bases from V and 1 base from J; junction bases left unmatched: 9. CDR3 amino acids: CASSLDTGVISYNEQFF. DNA for the CDR3: TGTGCCAGCAGCTTAGATACAGGGGTCATTTCCTACAATGAGCAGTTCTTC.

The chain employs TRBV7-2 and TRBJ2-7, with D maybe TRBD1 (5 bases). Germline CDR1 and CDR2: SGHTA and FQGNSA. CDR3 length: 13 amino acids. The V end was cut by 5 bases, the J end by 4 bases, with 12 bases between. The CDR3 loop reads CASSARQGYEQYF. CDR3 sequence (DNA): TGTGCCAGCAGCGCAAGGCAGGGATACGAGCAGTACTTC.

The chain joins TRBV4-1 to TRBJ1-1, with TRBD1 identical over 7 bases. The germline V gene has CDR1 MGHRA and CDR2 YSYEKL. The CDR3 length is 15 residues. The J segment lost 0 bases and the V segment lost 3 bases, leaving 4 bases of the junction unmatched. The CDR3 spells CASSQPGQLNTEAFF. The CDR3, as DNA: TGCGCCAGCAGCCAGCCGGGACAGCTGAACACTGAAGCTTTCTTT.

This clone was observed a single time. This chain uses TRBV11-2 with TRBJ2-7; 8 bases map to TRBD1. The V and J ends lost 1 base and 2 bases, in that order; junction bases with no gene match: 4. There are 15 residues in the CDR3. Germline V CDR1 and CDR2: SGHAT, FQNNGV. CDR3 loop: CASSLAGQGPYEQYF. CDR3 sequence (DNA): TGTGCCAGCAGCTTAGCAGGACAGGGACCCTACGAGCAGTACTTC.

The rearrangement uses TRBV11-2 and TRBJ2-5, with 9 bases that match TRBD2. V was clipped by 1 base and J by 11 bases; unmatched bases: 14. This CDR3 is 16 amino acids long. Germline CDR1 and CDR2: SGHAT and FQNNGV. CDR3 DNA: TGTGCCAGCAGCTTAGGAGCGGGAGGTGGAGTTGGGGAGCAGTACTTC. The encoded protein is CASSLGAGGGVGEQYF. The variable domain in full, completed from reference TRBV11-2 and TRBJ2-5, reads EAGVAQSPRYKIIEKRQSVAFWCNPISGHATLYWYQQILGQGPKLLIQFQNNGVVDDSQLPKDRFSAERLKGVDSTLKIQPAKLEDSAVYLCASSLGAGGGVGEQYFGPGTRLLVL.

The rearrangement joins TRBV10-3 to TRBJ2-7; 9 nucleotides line up with TRBD2. Unmatched junction bases numbered 1, after V lost 3 bases and J lost 1 base. Germline loops: CDR1 ENHRY, CDR2 SYGVKD. The CDR3 is 14 residues long. This chain's CDR3 is CAISDLAGSYEQYF. For the CDR3, the DNA is TGTGCCATCAGTGATCTAGCGGGGTCCTACGAGCAGTACTTC.

In this sample, this clone turned up a few times. The V and J genes are TRBV2 and TRBJ2-7; weak D call: TRBD2 (7 bases). The V gene lost 3 bases and the J gene lost 3 bases, with 27 bases spanning the gap. The CDR3 totals 19 residues. Germline CDR1 and CDR2: SNHLY and FYNNEI. CDR3 DNA sequence: TGTGCCAGCAGTGAGTTCGGGGGGCTTGGGACCCCAAGGAACTACGAGCAGTACTTC. This translates into CASSEFGGLGTPRNYEQYF.